A selection of T cell receptor beta chains follows, all from one sample in a study of T cell responses to AZD1222 COVID-19 vaccine. Assay used: immunoSEQ multiplex PCR; TCRdb lists only in-frame clones, some missing. The sample records about 150,000 clones, about 93% being singletons. This specimen was peripheral blood, taken on day 0 of AZD1222 vaccination. The receptors were sampled from an adult in good health. The conserved cysteine and the conserved F or W are not part of the CDR3 here. Not every row has a clone size; where given, it reads once, few, many or a size class.

CDR3 protein	clone size	V gene	J gene
ASSYIMDQPQH	-	TRBV7-9	TRBJ1-5
ASRTTGTSSYEQY	-	TRBV6-5	TRBJ2-7
ATSRAGEDTQY	-	TRBV15	TRBJ2-3
ASSVRVGEQF	-	TRBV9	TRBJ2-1
ASSVLAGGREQY	-	TRBV5-1	TRBJ2-7
ASSPTATNEKLF	-	TRBV3-1/TRBV3-2	TRBJ1-4
ASSARFGTSTEAF	once	TRBV6-4	TRBJ1-1
ASSAARSTDTQY	-	TRBV2	TRBJ2-3
ASSFGRNTGELF	once	TRBV7-2	TRBJ2-2
ATEGSGRAGTDTQY	-	TRBV24-1	TRBJ2-3
ASSDRGLEGYT	once	TRBV19	TRBJ1-2
ASSTGQGNGYT	-	TRBV12-3/TRBV12-4	TRBJ1-2
ASSLIGAGAQNGYT	-	TRBV21-1	TRBJ1-2
ASSTTGAGELF	-	TRBV7-3	TRBJ2-2
ASSQVQGEKLF	few	TRBV4-1	TRBJ1-4
ASSANREQETQY	-	TRBV5-1	TRBJ2-5
ASSSGTGNYGYT	-	TRBV7-8	TRBJ1-2
ASSLGAGGLSNQPQH	-	TRBV5-8	TRBJ1-5
ASSEGTDPYLNTEAF	once	TRBV2	TRBJ1-1
ASSPRTGRIHTEAF	-	TRBV5-6	TRBJ1-1
ASSQWGAHQETQY	-	TRBV3-1/TRBV3-2	TRBJ2-5
ASREWGANTEAF	-	TRBV6-5	TRBJ1-1
ASSRGDNSPLH	-	TRBV5-1	TRBJ1-6
ASRGIGANQETQY	-	TRBV5-1	TRBJ2-5
SVSYSSVDIQY	-	TRBV29-1	TRBJ2-4
SVAHSFGGTDTQY	-	TRBV29-1	TRBJ2-3
ASSRGAHYGYT	-	TRBV12-3/TRBV12-4	TRBJ1-2
ASSVAGMNTEAF	-	TRBV9	TRBJ1-1
ASSESRTGMRKKNTEAF	-	TRBV10-1	TRBJ1-1
ASSFPAAKSYNEQF	-	TRBV5-8	TRBJ2-1
ASGLGQGAGELF	-	TRBV12-5	TRBJ2-2
ASSQGGTGVYEQY	-	TRBV14	TRBJ2-7
ASRGLAGGRSYNEQF	-	TRBV19	TRBJ2-1
ASSLRGTETQY	-	TRBV27	TRBJ2-5
ASSLGDSNYGYT	-	TRBV7-9	TRBJ1-2
ASSPPIAMNTEAF	once	TRBV18	TRBJ1-1
ASSSGQGDQPQH	-	TRBV5-6	TRBJ1-5
AGEIARAYEQY	many	TRBV30	TRBJ2-7
ASQEGPGLYFEQF	-	TRBV6-5	TRBJ2-1
ASSLAGLAGGTDTQY	once	TRBV7-8	TRBJ2-3
ASSQGSVTPGEF	-	TRBV3-1/TRBV3-2	TRBJ2-1
ASGPQSPGTARSGNTIY	once	TRBV12-5	TRBJ1-3